This passage covers 2 T cell receptor beta chains from one sample sequenced in a study of T cell responses to AZD1222 COVID-19 vaccine. The protocol was immunoSEQ multiplex PCR, while the TCRdb copy is restricted to in-frame clones and leaves out a portion. This table holds 80,000 or so clones, about 82% found once. The sequencing used peripheral blood, collected on day 0 of AZD1222 vaccination. The receptors shown here come from an adult in good health.

The chain combines TRBV6-5 with TRBJ2-3; 12 nucleotides align to TRBD2. CDR3 length equals 15 residues. Unmatched junction bases numbered 7, after V lost 6 bases and J lost 6 bases. In germline, CDR1 is MNHEY, CDR2 SVGAGI. The CDR3 sequence: CASSGLAGPRDTQYF. The DNA of the CDR3 is TGTGCCAGCAGCGGACTAGCGGGGCCCCGGGATACGCAGTATTTT.

This clone was found once. The gene calls are TRBV28 and TRBJ1-1, with no clear D. Germline CDR1 and CDR2: MDHEN and SYDVKM. This CDR3 comprises 14 residues. V lost 4 bases and J 6 bases, leaving 15 bases between the germline ends. CDR3 residues: CASSSPGQDAEAFF. The CDR3 nucleotides read TGTGCCAGCAGTTCACCGGGTCAGGACGCTGAAGCTTTCTTT.